The T cell receptor beta chain described here comes from a study of T-cell memory formation after mild COVID-19. TCRdb used MiXCR to reprocess the 5' RACE reads, holding one entry per CDR3 protein. The table has 200,000 or so distinct CDR3 sequences, approximately 16% seen once. Points from the study as a whole: From day 15 to 85, contracting clones were balanced between CD4 and CD8, whereas later expanders leaned toward CD4+.

On this clonotype itself: The antigen remains undetermined.

V lost 5 bases, J lost 2 bases, and 14 bases lay in between. This CDR3 region has 14 residues. Germline V gene sequence: CDR1 GTSNPN, CDR2 SVGIG (reference sequence). This TCR came from an adult woman who had mild COVID-19 (a few samples of this study predate the infection). Cell type and time point are not known. The gene calls are TRBV30 and TRBJ2-3; tentatively, D is TRBD2 (5 bases). Source material: PBMCs or a T cell subset sorted from them (not recorded which). CDR3 region: CAWGRQTTTDTQYF. The DNA of the CDR3 is TGTGCCTGGGGGCGGCAGACTACCACAGATACGCAGTATTTT.